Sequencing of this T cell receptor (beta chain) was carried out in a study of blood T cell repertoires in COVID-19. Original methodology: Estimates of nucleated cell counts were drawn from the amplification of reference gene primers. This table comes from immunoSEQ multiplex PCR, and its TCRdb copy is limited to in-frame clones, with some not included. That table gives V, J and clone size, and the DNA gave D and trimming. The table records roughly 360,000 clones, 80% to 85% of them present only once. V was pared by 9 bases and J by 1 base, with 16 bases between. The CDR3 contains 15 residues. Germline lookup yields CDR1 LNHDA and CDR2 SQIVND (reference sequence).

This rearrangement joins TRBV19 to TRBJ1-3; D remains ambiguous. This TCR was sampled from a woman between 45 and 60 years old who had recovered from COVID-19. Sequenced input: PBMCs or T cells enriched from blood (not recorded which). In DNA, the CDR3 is TGTGCCAGCTCCATGGAGGGATCATCTGGAAACACCATATATTTT. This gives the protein CASSMEGSSGNTIYF.